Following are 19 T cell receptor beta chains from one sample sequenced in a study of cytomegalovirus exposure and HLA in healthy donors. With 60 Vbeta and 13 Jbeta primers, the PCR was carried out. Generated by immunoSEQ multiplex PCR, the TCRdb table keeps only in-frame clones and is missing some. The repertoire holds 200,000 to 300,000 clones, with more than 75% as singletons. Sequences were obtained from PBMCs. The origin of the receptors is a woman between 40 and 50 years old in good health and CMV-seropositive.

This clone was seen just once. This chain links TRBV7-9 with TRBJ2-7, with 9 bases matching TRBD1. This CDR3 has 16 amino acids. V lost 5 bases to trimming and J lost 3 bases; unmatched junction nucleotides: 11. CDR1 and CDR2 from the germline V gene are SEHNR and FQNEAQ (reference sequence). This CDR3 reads CASSPTRGTGIYEQYF. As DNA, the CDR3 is TGTGCCAGCAGCCCAACTAGGGGGACAGGGATCTACGAGCAGTACTTC.

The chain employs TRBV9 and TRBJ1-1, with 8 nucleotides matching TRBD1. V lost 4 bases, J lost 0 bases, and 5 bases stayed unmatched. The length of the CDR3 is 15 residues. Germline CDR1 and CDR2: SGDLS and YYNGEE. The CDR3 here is CASSSRDRLNTEAFF. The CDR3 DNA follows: TGTGCCAGCAGCAGCCGGGACAGGCTGAACACTGAAGCTTTCTTT.

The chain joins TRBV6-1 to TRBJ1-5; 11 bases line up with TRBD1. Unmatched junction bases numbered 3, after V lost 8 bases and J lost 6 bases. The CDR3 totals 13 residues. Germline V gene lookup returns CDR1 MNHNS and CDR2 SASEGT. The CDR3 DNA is TGTGCCAGCGGACAGGGGGCGCGTCAGCCCCAGCATTTT. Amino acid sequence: CASGQGARQPQHF.

The chain's CDR3 is CASSESQLAGTQYF. The DNA for the CDR3 is TGCGCCAGCAGTGAGTCGCAACTAGCGGGGACGCAGTATTTT. The chain recombines TRBV10-1 with TRBJ2-3; 10 bases match TRBD2. J gave up 9 bases and V 0 bases, and 3 bases lay outside the gene matches. CDR1 is WNHNN, CDR2 SYGVQD, per germline (reference sequence). The CDR3 sequence is 14 residues long.

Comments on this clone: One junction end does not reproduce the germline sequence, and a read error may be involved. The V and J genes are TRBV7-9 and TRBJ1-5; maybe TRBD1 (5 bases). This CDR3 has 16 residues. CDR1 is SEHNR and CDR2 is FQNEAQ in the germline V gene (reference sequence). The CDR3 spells CSSSSAGWGGNQPQHF. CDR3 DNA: TGTTCCAGCAGCTCCGCCGGGTGGGGCGGCAATCAGCCCCAGCATTTT.

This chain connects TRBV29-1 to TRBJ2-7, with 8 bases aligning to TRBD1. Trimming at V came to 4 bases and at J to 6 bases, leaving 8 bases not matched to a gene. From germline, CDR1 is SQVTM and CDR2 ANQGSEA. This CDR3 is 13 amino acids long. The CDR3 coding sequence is TGCAGCGTTGCGGAGACAGGGGAAGGCGAGCAGTACTTC. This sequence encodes CSVAETGEGEQYF.

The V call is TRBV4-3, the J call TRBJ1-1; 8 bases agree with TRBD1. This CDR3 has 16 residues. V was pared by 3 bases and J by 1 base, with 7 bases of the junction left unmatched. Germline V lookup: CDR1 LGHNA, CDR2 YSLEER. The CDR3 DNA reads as TGCGCCAGCAGCCACTTATCAGGGGGCAAGAACACTGAAGCTTTCTTT. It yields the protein CASSHLSGGKNTEAFF.

The CDR3 DNA reads as TGTGCCAGCAGCTTATGGGACAGCGCCGCGACTGAAGCTTTCTTT. Its protein is CASSLWDSAATEAFF. The V gene is TRBV7-2, the J gene TRBJ1-1; 7 bases agree with TRBD1. CDR3 length: 15 residues. Trimming took 2 bases from V and 5 from J; bases not matched to a gene: 8. Germline V gene data show CDR1 as SGHTA and CDR2 as FQGNSA. Supplemented by reference TRBV7-2 and TRBJ1-1, the full variable domain reads GAGVSQSPSNKVTEKGKDVELRCDPISGHTALYWYRQSLGQGLEFLIYFQGNSAPDKSGLPSDRFSAERTGGSVSTLTIQRTQQEDSAVYLCASSLWDSAATEAFFGQGTRLTVV.

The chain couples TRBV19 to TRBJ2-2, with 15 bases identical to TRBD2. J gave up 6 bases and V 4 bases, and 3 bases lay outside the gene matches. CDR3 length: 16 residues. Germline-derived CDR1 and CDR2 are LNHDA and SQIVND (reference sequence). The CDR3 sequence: CASSTRTSGGAGELFF. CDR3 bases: TGTGCCAGTAGTACCCGGACTAGCGGGGGGGCCGGGGAGCTGTTTTTT.

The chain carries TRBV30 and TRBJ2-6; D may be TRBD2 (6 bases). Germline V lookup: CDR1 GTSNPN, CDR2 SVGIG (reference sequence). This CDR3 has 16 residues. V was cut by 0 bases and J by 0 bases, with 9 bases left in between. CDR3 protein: CAWSVGGTSGANVLTF. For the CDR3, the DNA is TGTGCCTGGAGTGTGGGGGGTACCTCTGGGGCCAACGTCCTGACTTTC.

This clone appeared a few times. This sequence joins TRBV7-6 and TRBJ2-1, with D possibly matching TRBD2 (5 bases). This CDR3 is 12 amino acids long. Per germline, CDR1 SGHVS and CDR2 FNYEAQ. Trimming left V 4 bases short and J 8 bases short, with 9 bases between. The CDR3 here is CASSSFGDEQFF. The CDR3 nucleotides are TGTGCCAGCAGCTCCTTCGGGGATGAGCAGTTCTTC. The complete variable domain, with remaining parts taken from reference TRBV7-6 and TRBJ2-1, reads GAGVSQSPRYKVTKRGQDVALRCDPISGHVSLYWYRQALGQGPEFLTYFNYEAQQDKSGLPNDRFSAERPEGSISTLTIQRTEQRDSAMYRCASSSFGDEQFFGPGTRLTVL.

This CDR3 is CASSQATGVGYEQYF. The CDR3 DNA follows: TGTGCCAGCAGCCAAGCGACAGGGGTCGGCTACGAGCAGTACTTC. The rearrangement joins TRBV4-2 to TRBJ2-7; 8 nucleotides line up with TRBD1. V lost 1 base and J lost 3; bases outside the gene matches: 5. This CDR3 has 15 amino acids. Germline CDR1 is LGHNA and CDR2 is YNFKEQ.

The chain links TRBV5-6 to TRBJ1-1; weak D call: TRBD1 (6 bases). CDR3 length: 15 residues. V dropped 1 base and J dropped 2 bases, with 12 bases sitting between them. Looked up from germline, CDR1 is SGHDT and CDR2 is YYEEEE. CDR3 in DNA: TGTGCCAGCAGCTTGTTTCCGGGGGGCAACACTGAAGCTTTCTTT. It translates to CASSLFPGGNTEAFF. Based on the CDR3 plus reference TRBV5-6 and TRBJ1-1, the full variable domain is DAGVTQSPTHLIKTRGQQVTLRCSPKSGHDTVSWYQQALGQGPQFIFQYYEEEERQRGNFPDRFSGHQFPNYSSELNVNALLLGDSALYLCASSLFPGGNTEAFFGQGTRLTVV.

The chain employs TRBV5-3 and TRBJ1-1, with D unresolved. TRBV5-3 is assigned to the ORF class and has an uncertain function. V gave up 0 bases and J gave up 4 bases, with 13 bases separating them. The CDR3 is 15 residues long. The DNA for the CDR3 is TGTGCCAGAAGCTTGGTGAAGGGTGGAGGCACTGAAGCTTTCTTT. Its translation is CARSLVKGGGTEAFF.

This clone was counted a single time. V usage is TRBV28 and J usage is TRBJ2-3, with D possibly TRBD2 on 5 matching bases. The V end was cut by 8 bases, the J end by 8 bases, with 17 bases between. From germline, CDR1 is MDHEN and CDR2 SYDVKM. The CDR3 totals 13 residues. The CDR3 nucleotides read TGTGCCAGCTTAAATGGGGAGCGTAGTACGCAGTATTTT. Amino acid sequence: CASLNGERSTQYF.

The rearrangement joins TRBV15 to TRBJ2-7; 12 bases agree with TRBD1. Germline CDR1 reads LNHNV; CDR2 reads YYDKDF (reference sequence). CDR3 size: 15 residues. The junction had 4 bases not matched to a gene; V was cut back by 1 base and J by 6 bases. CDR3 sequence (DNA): TGTGCCACCAGCAGAGGAGGGACAGGGGGCTTCGAGCAGTACTTC. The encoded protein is CATSRGGTGGFEQYF. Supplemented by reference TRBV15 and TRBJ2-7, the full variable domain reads DAMVIQNPRYQVTQFGKPVTLSCSQTLNHNVMYWYQQKSSQAPKLLFHYYDKDFNNEADTPDNFQSRRPNTSFCFLDIRSPGLGDTAMYLCATSRGGTGGFEQYFGPGTRLTVT.

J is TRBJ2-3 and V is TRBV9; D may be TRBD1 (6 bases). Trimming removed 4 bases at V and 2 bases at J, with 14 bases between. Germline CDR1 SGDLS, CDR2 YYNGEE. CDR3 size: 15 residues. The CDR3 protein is CASSPLDRPTDTQYF. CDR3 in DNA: TGTGCCAGCAGCCCTCTGGACAGACCCACAGATACGCAGTATTTT.

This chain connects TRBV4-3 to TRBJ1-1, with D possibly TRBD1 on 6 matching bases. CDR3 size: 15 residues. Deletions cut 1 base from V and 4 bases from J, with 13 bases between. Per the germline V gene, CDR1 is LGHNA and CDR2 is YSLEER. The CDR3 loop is CASSQALGRGTEAFF. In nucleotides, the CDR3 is TGCGCCAGCAGCCAAGCTTTAGGCAGGGGCACTGAAGCTTTCTTT.

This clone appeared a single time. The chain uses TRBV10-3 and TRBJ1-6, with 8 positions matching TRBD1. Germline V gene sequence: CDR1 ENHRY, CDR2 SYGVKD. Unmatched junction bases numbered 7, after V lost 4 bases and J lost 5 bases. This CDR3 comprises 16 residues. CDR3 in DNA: TGTGCCATCAGTGGGAGTCGGACAGGGAATAATTCACCCCTCCACTTT. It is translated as CAISGSRTGNNSPLHF.